One sample yielded the 6 T cell receptor beta chains listed below, sequenced in a study of PD-1 blockade in classical Hodgkin lymphoma. Autologous stem cell transplantation was followed by relapse in every patient, and brentuximab vedotin exposure varied. Assay: immunoSEQ multiplex PCR; the TCRdb copy retains only in-frame clones and omits some. The data show fewer than 30,000 clones, approximately 87% seen once. The sample in question was peripheral blood mononuclear cells (PBMCs), obtained before the second cycle of nivolumab. These receptors were taken from a human donor with classical Hodgkin lymphoma.

Here the CDR3 reads CASFGGPGYEQYF. The CDR3 bases are TGTGCCAGTTTCGGAGGGCCGGGCTACGAGCAGTACTTC. This rearrangement joins TRBV6-6 to TRBJ2-7; a possible D gene is TRBD2 (6 bases). The germline V gene encodes CDR1 MNHNY and CDR2 SVGAGI (reference sequence). The CDR3 loop spans 13 amino acids. V lost 9 bases and J lost 3, with 15 bases in between.

This clone appeared a few times. V and J are TRBV7-2 and TRBJ1-6; 7 bases agree with TRBD1. V lost 6 bases and J lost 7; bases outside the gene matches: 18. The CDR3 runs 18 residues. Germline V gene lookup returns CDR1 SGHTA and CDR2 FQGNSA. CDR3 nucleotide sequence: TGTGCCAGCAGTTACAGGGGTCTCTCATCGACCGGAAATTCACCCCTCCACTTT. This encodes CASSYRGLSSTGNSPLHF.

The chain uses TRBV7-8 and TRBJ2-5; no firm D call. Germline V gene data show CDR1 as SGHVS and CDR2 as FQNEAQ. The CDR3 spans 14 residues. Trimming cost V 0 bases and J 2 bases, with 7 bases left between them. In nucleotides, the CDR3 is TGTGCCAGCAGCTTAGCTTTGCGGCAAGAGACCCAGTACTTC. As protein: CASSLALRQETQYF.

The chain uses TRBV7-6 and TRBJ2-1, with D perhaps matching TRBD1 or TRBD2 (5 bases each). Trimming shortened V by 3 bases and J by 7 bases, and 16 bases separated the two germline ends. Germline V CDR1 and CDR2: SGHVS, FNYEAQ. There are 15 residues in the CDR3. For the CDR3, the DNA is TGTGCCAGCAGCTTCCGGGGCCGCGGTAGGAATGAGCAGTTCTTC. This translates into CASSFRGRGRNEQFF.

The sample holds one count of this clone. The V gene is TRBV19, the J gene TRBJ1-3; unclear D gene. Germline CDR1 LNHDA, CDR2 SQIVND (reference sequence). V dropped 7 bases and J dropped 1 base, with 14 bases sitting between them. This CDR3 spans 15 amino acids. In nucleotides, the CDR3 is TGTGCCAGTACCCTAACAAGTGGATCTGGAAACACCATATATTTT. Its translation is CASTLTSGSGNTIYF.

This rearrangement joins TRBV9 to TRBJ1-3, with 9 nucleotides matching TRBD1. The V gene end was trimmed by 4 bases and the J gene end by 4 bases; junction bases not matched to a gene: 6. From germline, CDR1 is SGDLS and CDR2 YYNGEE. There are 15 residues in the CDR3. The CDR3 reads CASSYTGGMGNTIYF. The CDR3 nucleotides read TGTGCCAGCAGCTACACAGGGGGCATGGGAAACACCATATATTTT.